This is a list of T cell receptor beta chains from one sample in a study of graft-versus-host responses after intestinal transplantation. The protocol was immunoSEQ multiplex PCR, while the TCRdb copy is restricted to in-frame clones and leaves out a portion. The sample lists tens of thousands of clones, 90% to 95% occurring once. Material: PBMCs, obtained 16 days after intestinal transplant. The receptors here all came from a human patient who received an intestinal transplant, so some T cells may come from the graft donor. Both conserved end residues are part of each CDR3. The D gene is left open where the match is weak. Part of the rows lack a size; the others show once, few, many or a class for expanded clones.

clone_size	v_call	j_call	d_call	cdr3_aa	cdr3_nt
NA	TRBV18	TRBJ1-5	TRBD1	CASSQDRGSNQPQHF	TGTGCCAGCTCACAAGACAGGGGGAGCAATCAGCCCCAGCATTTT
NA	TRBV5-1	TRBJ2-1	NA	CASSPEGGNYNEQFF	TGCGCCAGCAGCCCTGAGGGGGGTAACTACAATGAGCAGTTCTTC
NA	TRBV9	TRBJ1-6	NA	CASSVTGSYNSPLHF	TGTGCCAGCAGCGTAACGGGCTCCTATAATTCACCCCTCCACTTT
NA	TRBV28	TRBJ2-1	TRBD1	CAAGKGGSWAGGNEQFF	TGTGCCGCTGGTAAAGGGGGCAGTTGGGCAGGGGGCAATGAGCAGTTCTTC
NA	TRBV12-1	TRBJ2-7	NA	CASITKRKQGYEQYF	TGTGCCAGCATCACGAAGCGGAAGCAGGGCTACGAGCAGTACTTC
NA	TRBV28	TRBJ1-2	NA	CASSLGNYGYTF	TGTGCCAGCAGTTTGGGGAACTATGGCTACACCTTC
NA	TRBV15	TRBJ1-1	NA	CATSRDNAPRVFF	TGTGCCACCAGCAGAGACAACGCGCCGAGGGTTTTCTTT
NA	TRBV28	TRBJ2-7	NA	CASSFKPPYEQYF	TGTGCCAGCAGTTTTAAGCCACCCTACGAGCAGTACTTC
NA	TRBV7-2	TRBJ2-5	TRBD2	CASSRTGTSGIETQYF	TGTGCCAGCAGCCGAACCGGGACTAGCGGAATAGAGACCCAGTACTTC
NA	TRBV5-4	TRBJ2-3	TRBD2	CASSSGSGGSSDTQYF	TGTGCCAGCAGCTCCGGTAGCGGGGGCTCATCAGATACGCAGTATTTT
once	TRBV7-2	TRBJ1-1	NA	CASSLGGGMNTEAFF	TGTGCCAGCAGCTTAGGGGGAGGCATGAACACTGAAGCTTTCTTT